This passage covers 25 T cell receptor beta chains from one sample sequenced in a study of T cells in localized non-small cell lung cancer. The table came from immunoSEQ multiplex PCR; TCRdb's copy has only in-frame clones and leaves some out. The sample has around 64,000 clones; roughly nine tenths are singletons. The sample in question was peripheral blood, obtained before any cancer treatment. Receptors were obtained from a man between 40 and 69 years old with stage I lung adenocarcinoma.

V gene TRBV9 combines with J gene TRBJ2-2, with 12 positions matching TRBD2. The germline V gene has CDR1 SGDLS and CDR2 YYNGEE. The CDR3 loop spans 17 amino acids. V shed 0 bases, J shed 6 bases, and the junction held 6 bases outside the gene matches. The CDR3 spells CASSVGLAGVLSGELFF. CDR3 nucleotides: TGTGCCAGCAGCGTAGGACTAGCGGGAGTACTGTCCGGGGAGCTGTTTTTT.

The chain couples TRBV4-3 to TRBJ2-2; D unclear. With 0 bases removed from V and 9 bases from J, the gap between germline ends came to 5 bases. Germline CDR1 reads LGHNA; CDR2 reads YSLEER. The CDR3 is made up of 12 amino acids. CDR3 sequence (DNA): TGCGCCAGCAGCCAAGATTTTCGGGAGCTGTTTTTT. This encodes CASSQDFRELFF.

The chain employs TRBV5-1 and TRBJ2-5, with 14 bases lining up with TRBD2. This CDR3 comprises 16 residues. With V trimmed by 3 bases and J by 3 bases, 4 bases remained unmatched. Germline CDR1 reads SGHRS; CDR2 reads YFSETQ. CDR3 amino acids: CASSSTSGGVKETQYF. DNA of the CDR3: TGCGCCAGCAGCTCGACTAGCGGGGGGGTCAAAGAGACCCAGTACTTC.

This rearrangement joins TRBV6-1 to TRBJ2-7, with TRBD2 matching 7 bases. V gave up 3 bases and J gave up 2 bases; unmatched junction bases: 4. The CDR3 is made up of 14 amino acids. Germline CDR1 reads MNHNS; CDR2 reads SASEGT. CDR3 sequence: CASSEREQTYEQYF. DNA of the CDR3: TGTGCCAGCAGTGAGCGGGAGCAAACCTACGAGCAGTACTTC.

The V call is TRBV11-2, the J call TRBJ2-7; tentatively, D is TRBD2 (7 bases). This CDR3 spans 14 amino acids. V was trimmed by 6 bases and J by 4 bases, leaving 16 bases between them. The V gene's germline CDR1 is SGHAT and CDR2 FQNNGV. CDR3 sequence reads: CASRIGGARYEQYF. CDR3 nucleotides: TGTGCCAGCAGGATTGGGGGGGCCAGATACGAGCAGTACTTC.

J is TRBJ1-1 and V is TRBV18; no clear D. Trimming took off 3 bases at V and 3 bases at J, with 23 bases between the two ends. Per germline, CDR1 KGHSH and CDR2 LQKENI. There are 18 residues in the CDR3. The CDR3, as DNA: TGTGCCAGCTCACCCTCTTTCGCAGAAGCAGTTTGGGACACTGAAGCTTTCTTT. It yields the protein CASSPSFAEAVWDTEAFF.

The chain carries TRBV6-6 and TRBJ2-7; TRBD2 is a possible D gene (6 bases). V was trimmed by 2 bases and J by 2 bases, leaving 10 bases between them. The CDR3 consists of 14 residues. Germline values: CDR1 MNHNY, CDR2 SVGAGI (reference sequence). CDR3 coding DNA: TGTGCCAGCAGTTACGCTAGCGCAGCCTACGAGCAGTACTTC. Encoded protein: CASSYASAAYEQYF.

This chain links TRBV19 with TRBJ2-2; no firm D call. Per germline, CDR1 LNHDA and CDR2 SQIVND (reference sequence). The CDR3 runs to 15 residues. Trimming removed 2 bases at V and 2 bases at J, with 9 bases between. CDR3 nucleotides: TGTGCCAGTAGTATAATAGGACGAAACACCGGGGAGCTGTTTTTT. This encodes CASSIIGRNTGELFF.

This clone was seen once. The CDR3 protein is CASSYSGTKYEQYF. The CDR3 DNA follows: TGTGCCAGCAGCTATTCCGGGACTAAATACGAGCAGTACTTC. The chain uses TRBV11-2 and TRBJ2-7; 7 bases fit TRBD2. The CDR3 is 14 amino acids. Per the germline V gene, CDR1 is SGHAT and CDR2 is FQNNGV. Unmatched junction bases numbered 7, after V lost 4 bases and J lost 4 bases. Variable domain in full (rest from reference TRBV11-2 and TRBJ2-7): EAGVAQSPRYKIIEKRQSVAFWCNPISGHATLYWYQQILGQGPKLLIQFQNNGVVDDSQLPKDRFSAERLKGVDSTLKIQPAKLEDSAVYLCASSYSGTKYEQYFGPGTRLTVT.

Only a few counts were recorded for this clone. The CDR3 protein is CASSSSGRIGDEQFF. The CDR3 region has the DNA TGTGCCAGCAGTTCTAGCGGGAGGATTGGGGATGAGCAGTTCTTC. The chain employs TRBV28 and TRBJ2-1, with TRBD2 identical over 11 bases. V dropped 4 bases and J dropped 8; count of bases not matched to a gene: 7. The CDR3 loop spans 15 amino acids. Germline V CDR1 and CDR2: MDHEN, SYDVKM.

V usage is TRBV29-1 and J usage is TRBJ1-1, with a possible D match to TRBD1 (5 bases). The germline gives CDR1 SQVTM, CDR2 ANQGSEA. The V end was cut by 8 bases, the J end by 2 bases, with 15 bases between. The CDR3 is made up of 13 amino acids. The CDR3 reads CSIGGGLNTEAFF. CDR3 bases: TGCAGCATTGGGGGGGGACTAAACACTGAAGCTTTCTTT.

The rearrangement joins TRBV18 to TRBJ2-7, with D tentatively TRBD2 (5 bases). Germline V CDR1 and CDR2: KGHSH, LQKENI. The V and J ends lost 6 bases and 5 bases respectively, with 11 bases between them. The CDR3 spans 12 residues. The CDR3 here is CASSREKDEQYF. The DNA of the CDR3 is TGTGCCAGCTCCCGGGAAAAGGACGAGCAGTACTTC.

This clone came up once. The V call is TRBV27, the J call TRBJ2-1; 12 nucleotides line up with TRBD2. The V gene's germline CDR1 is MNHEY and CDR2 SMNVEV (reference sequence). This CDR3 comprises 16 residues. With V trimmed by 5 bases and J by 5 bases, 7 bases remained unmatched. The chain's CDR3 is CASSPIGLAGNNEQFF. The CDR3 DNA sequence: TGTGCCAGCAGTCCAATAGGACTAGCGGGAAACAATGAGCAGTTCTTC.

The chain employs TRBV11-2 and TRBJ2-7, with TRBD2 identical over 13 bases. Germline CDR1 and CDR2: SGHAT and FQNNGV. After removal of 4 bases from V and 2 bases from J, the junction contained 2 bases not matched to a gene. CDR3 length: 15 amino acids. CDR3 DNA: TGTGCCAGCAGCTACGGACTAGCGGGGGCCTACGAGCAGTACTTC. This codes for CASSYGLAGAYEQYF.

The CDR3 loop is CASSVEGAPYEQYF. CDR3 bases: TGTGCCAGCAGCGTAGAGGGGGCTCCTTACGAGCAGTACTTC. The gene calls are TRBV9 and TRBJ2-7; TRBD1 aligns across 7 bases. The CDR3 is made up of 14 amino acids. Germline CDR1 SGDLS, CDR2 YYNGEE. V shed 0 bases, J shed 4 bases, and the junction held 4 bases outside the gene matches.

The rearrangement links TRBV7-3 to TRBJ1-2; tentatively, D is TRBD1 (6 bases). The CDR3 is made up of 16 amino acids. V lost 2 bases and J lost 4, with 17 bases in between. Germline V gene sequence: CDR1 SGHTA, CDR2 FQGTGA. Here the CDR3 reads CASSLAGQGLGYGYTF. For the CDR3, the DNA is TGTGCCAGCAGCTTAGCTGGTCAGGGGCTGGGCTATGGCTACACCTTC.

V and J are TRBV27 and TRBJ1-2; D may be TRBD1 (5 bases). This CDR3 is built from 14 residues. Germline-derived CDR1 and CDR2 are MNHEY and SMNVEV (reference sequence). V was shortened by 2 bases and J by 0 bases, with 7 bases between the two germline ends. The CDR3 region has the DNA TGTGCCAGCAGTTTAGGGGGAGCTAACTATGGCTACACCTTC. This sequence encodes CASSLGGANYGYTF.

This chain links TRBV27 with TRBJ2-6; a weak D match, TRBD1 (5 bases). V was pared by 4 bases and J by 1 base, with 11 bases between. Germline lookup yields CDR1 MNHEY and CDR2 SMNVEV (reference sequence). CDR3 length: 16 residues. CDR3 nucleotides: TGTGCCAGCAGTTGGCAGGGTCTGTCTGGGGCCAACGTCCTGACTTTC. Encoded protein: CASSWQGLSGANVLTF.

The genes are TRBV14 and TRBJ2-7; tentative D call: TRBD2 (6 bases). Per the germline V gene, CDR1 is SGHDN and CDR2 is FVKESK. Deletions cut 4 bases from V and 3 bases from J, with 10 bases between. The CDR3 is made up of 13 amino acids. CDR3 amino acids: CASSPVGGYEQYF. Here the CDR3 DNA reads TGTGCCAGCAGCCCTGTGGGGGGCTACGAGCAGTACTTC.

CDR3 in amino acids: CASSLAGLAGVNEQFF. The DNA of the CDR3 is TGTGCCAGCAGCTTAGCGGGACTAGCGGGAGTCAATGAGCAGTTCTTC. This chain links TRBV7-8 with TRBJ2-1, with 14 bases aligning to TRBD2. This CDR3 has 16 residues. Germline CDR1 and CDR2: SGHVS and FQNEAQ. Trimming took 0 bases from V and 6 from J; bases not matched to a gene: 1. The full variable domain, completed using reference TRBV7-8 and TRBJ2-1, is GAGVSQSPRYKVAKRGQDVALRCDPISGHVSLFWYQQALGQGPEFLTYFQNEAQLDKSGLPSDRFFAERPEGSVSTLKIQRTQQEDSAVYLCASSLAGLAGVNEQFFGPGTRLTVL.

The rearrangement uses TRBV6-5 and TRBJ1-2; D is perhaps TRBD1 (5 bases). This CDR3 region has 14 residues. Deletions cut 6 bases from V and 4 bases from J, with 15 bases between. Germline-derived CDR1 and CDR2 are MNHEY and SVGAGI. CDR3 residues: CASSPGGSGYGYTF. CDR3 nucleotides: TGTGCCAGCAGCCCTGGGGGGTCCGGCTATGGCTACACCTTC.

In nucleotides, the CDR3 is TGTGCCAGCAGCCGAGGACCGCTGTCCACAGATACGCAGTATTTT. Translation: CASSRGPLSTDTQYF. The chain joins TRBV5-8 to TRBJ2-3; no definite D call. Germline CDR1 is SGHTS and CDR2 is YDEGEE. The CDR3 is 15 amino acids. Trimming left V 4 bases short and J 2 bases short, with 14 bases between.

DNA for the CDR3: TGTGCCAGCAGCCTATTCAGGAGCAACGCAGATACGCAGTATTTT. Its translation is CASSLFRSNADTQYF. The rearrangement joins TRBV7-2 to TRBJ2-3; D is unclear. The CDR3 has 15 amino acids. The V gene's germline CDR1 is SGHTA and CDR2 FQGNSA. Trimming removed 5 bases at V and 4 bases at J, with 16 bases between.

The chain has TRBV4-1 and TRBJ2-7; maybe TRBD1 (5 bases). The CDR3 loop spans 14 amino acids. V dropped 1 base and J dropped 3 bases, with 10 bases sitting between them. Germline V gene lookup returns CDR1 MGHRA and CDR2 YSYEKL. In DNA, the CDR3 is TGCGCCAGCAGCCAAGCTGGCAGGGACTACGAGCAGTACTTC. Amino acid sequence: CASSQAGRDYEQYF.

This sequence joins TRBV7-3 and TRBJ2-2; D not certain. With 2 bases removed from V and 6 bases from J, the gap between germline ends came to 16 bases. This CDR3 comprises 16 residues. Germline-derived CDR1 and CDR2 are SGHTA and FQGTGA. The CDR3 DNA reads TGTGCCAGCAGCTTAGTCCCCGGGTATGGCGCCGGGGAGCTGTTTTTT. It yields the protein CASSLVPGYGAGELFF. Based on the CDR3 plus reference TRBV7-3 and TRBJ2-2, the full variable domain is GAGVSQTPSNKVTEKGKYVELRCDPISGHTALYWYRQSLGQGPEFLIYFQGTGAADDSGLPNDRFFAVRPEGSVSTLKIQRTERGDSAVYLCASSLVPGYGAGELFFGEGSRLTVL.